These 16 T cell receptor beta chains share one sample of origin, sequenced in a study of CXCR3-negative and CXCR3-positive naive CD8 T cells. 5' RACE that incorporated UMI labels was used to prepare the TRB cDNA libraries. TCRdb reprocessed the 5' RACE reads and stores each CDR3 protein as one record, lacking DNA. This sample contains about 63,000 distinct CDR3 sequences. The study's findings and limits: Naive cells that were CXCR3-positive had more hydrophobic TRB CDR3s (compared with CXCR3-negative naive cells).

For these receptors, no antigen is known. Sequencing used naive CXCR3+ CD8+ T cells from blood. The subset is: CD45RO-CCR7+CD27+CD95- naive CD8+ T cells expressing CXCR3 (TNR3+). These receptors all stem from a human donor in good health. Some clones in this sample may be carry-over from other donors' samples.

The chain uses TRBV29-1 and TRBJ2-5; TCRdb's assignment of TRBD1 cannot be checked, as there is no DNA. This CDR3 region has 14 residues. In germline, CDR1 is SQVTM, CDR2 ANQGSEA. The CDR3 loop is CSVEYMGGQETQYF.

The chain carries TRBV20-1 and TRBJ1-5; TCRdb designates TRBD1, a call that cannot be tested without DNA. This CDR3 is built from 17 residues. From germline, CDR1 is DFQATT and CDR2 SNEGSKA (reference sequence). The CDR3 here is CSARSSRDRDLNQPQHF.

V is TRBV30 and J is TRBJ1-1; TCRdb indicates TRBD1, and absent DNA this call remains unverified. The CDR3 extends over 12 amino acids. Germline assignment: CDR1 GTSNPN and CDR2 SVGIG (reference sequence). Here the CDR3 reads CAWGQGGTEAFF.

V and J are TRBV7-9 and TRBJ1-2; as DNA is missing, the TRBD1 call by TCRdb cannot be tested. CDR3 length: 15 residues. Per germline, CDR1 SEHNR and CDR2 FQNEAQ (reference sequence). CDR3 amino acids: CASSPTGTGNYGYTF.

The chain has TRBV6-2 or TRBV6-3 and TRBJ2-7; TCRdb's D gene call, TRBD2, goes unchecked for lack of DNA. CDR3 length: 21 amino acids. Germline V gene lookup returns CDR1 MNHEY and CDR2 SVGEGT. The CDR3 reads CASSYPLGGLAGGPSFYEQYF.

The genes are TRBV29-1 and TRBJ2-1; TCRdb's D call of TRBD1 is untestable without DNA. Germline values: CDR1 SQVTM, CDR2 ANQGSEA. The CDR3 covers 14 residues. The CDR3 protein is CSVLPGQGDNGQFF.

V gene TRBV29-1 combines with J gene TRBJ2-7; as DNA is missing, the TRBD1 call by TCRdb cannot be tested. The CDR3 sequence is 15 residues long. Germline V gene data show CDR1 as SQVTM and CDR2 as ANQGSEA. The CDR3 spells CSVEEGDVRPYEQYF.

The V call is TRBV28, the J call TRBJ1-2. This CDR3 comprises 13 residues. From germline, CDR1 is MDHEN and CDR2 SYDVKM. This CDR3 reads CASSLWGMEGYTF.

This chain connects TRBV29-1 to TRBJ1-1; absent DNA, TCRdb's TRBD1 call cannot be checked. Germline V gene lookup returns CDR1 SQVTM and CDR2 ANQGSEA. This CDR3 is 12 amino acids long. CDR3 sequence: CSALTPRGEAFF.

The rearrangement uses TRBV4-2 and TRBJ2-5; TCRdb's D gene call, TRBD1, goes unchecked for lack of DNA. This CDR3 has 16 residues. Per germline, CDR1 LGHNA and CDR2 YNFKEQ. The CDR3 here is CASSQGDGGAAETQYF.

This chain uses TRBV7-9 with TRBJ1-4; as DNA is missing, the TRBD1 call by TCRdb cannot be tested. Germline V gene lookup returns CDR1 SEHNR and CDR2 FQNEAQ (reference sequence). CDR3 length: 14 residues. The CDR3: CASSLLDRSEKLFF. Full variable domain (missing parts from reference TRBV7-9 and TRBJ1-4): DTGVSQNPRHKITKRGQNVTFRCDPISEHNRLYWYRQTLGQGPEFLTYFQNEAQLEKSRLLSDRFSAERPKGSFSTLEIQRTEQGDSAMYLCASSLLDRSEKLFFGSGTQLSVL.

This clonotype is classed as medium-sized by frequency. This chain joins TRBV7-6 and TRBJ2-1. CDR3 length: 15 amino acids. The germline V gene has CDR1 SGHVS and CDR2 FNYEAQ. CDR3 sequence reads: CASSHTGSSYNEQFF.

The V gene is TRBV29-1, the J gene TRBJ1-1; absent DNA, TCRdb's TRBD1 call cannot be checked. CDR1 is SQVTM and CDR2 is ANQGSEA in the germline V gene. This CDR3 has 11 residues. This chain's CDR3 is CSVEETNRSFF. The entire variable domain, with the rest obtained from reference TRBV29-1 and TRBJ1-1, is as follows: SAVISQKPSRDICQRGTSLTIQCQVDSQVTMMFWYRQQPGQSLTLIATANQGSEATYESGFVIDKFPISRPNLTFSTLTVSNMSPEDSSIYLCSVEETNRSFFGQGTRLTVV.

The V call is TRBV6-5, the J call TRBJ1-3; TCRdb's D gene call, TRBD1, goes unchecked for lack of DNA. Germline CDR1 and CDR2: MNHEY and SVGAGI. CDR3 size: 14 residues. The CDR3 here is CASSPRQGRNTIYF.

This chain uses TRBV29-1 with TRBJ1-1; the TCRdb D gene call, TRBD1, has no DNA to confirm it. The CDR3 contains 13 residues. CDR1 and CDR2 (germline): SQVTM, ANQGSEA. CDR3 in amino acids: CSISDRGGTEAFF.

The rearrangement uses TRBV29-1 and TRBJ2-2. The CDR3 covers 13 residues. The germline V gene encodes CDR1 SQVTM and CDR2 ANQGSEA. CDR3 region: CSGCEDNTGELFF.